These T cell receptor beta chains were read from a single sample in a study of shared clonotypes between healthy human individuals. Profiled with immunoSEQ multiplex PCR; TCRdb holds only in-frame clones, not every one. In the table there are around 690,000 clones, 80% to 95% of which are singletons. The specimen was memory CD8+ T cells from PBMCs. Receptors originate from a young man in good health. Some clones in this sample may be carry-over from other donors' samples. The CDR3 runs from the conserved cysteine through the conserved F or W. D genes are given only for firm matches. Size is omitted from some rows. Given values are once, few, many or a class for expanded clones.

TRBV7-9	-	TRBJ2-1	TRBD1	TGTGCCAGCAGCCCGGGACAGGGGGCATCCTACAATGAGCAGTTCTTC	CASSPGQGASYNEQFF
TRBV19	-	TRBJ2-2	TRBD2	TGTGCCAGTAGTATGGGCGGGAGATCTTCCGGGGAGCTGTTTTTT	CASSMGGRSSGELFF
TRBV15	-	TRBJ2-7	-	TGTGCCACCAGCAGAGAACTATCCGGGATCTACGAGCAGTACTTC	CATSRELSGIYEQYF
TRBV19	-	TRBJ1-1	-	TGTGCCAGTAGTACCCGACAGGCGTTTGAAGCTTTCTTT	CASSTRQAFEAFF
TRBV13	-	TRBJ2-3	TRBD2	TGTGCCAGCAGCTCCGGGTCGGGGGGTACGCAGTATTTT	CASSSGSGGTQYF
TRBV27	-	TRBJ2-3	-	TGTGCCAGCAGTCCGCACTTCCGGACAGAAAGCACAGATACGCAGTATTTT	CASSPHFRTESTDTQYF
TRBV28	-	TRBJ2-1	-	TGTGCCAGCAGGACAACCGGGACCAACAATGAGCAGTTCTTC	CASRTTGTNNEQFF
TRBV6-5	-	TRBJ2-1	TRBD1	TGTGCCAGCAGTTACGGGTCAGGGGGTAATGAGCAGTTCTTC	CASSYGSGGNEQFF
TRBV10-2	-	TRBJ2-7	TRBD1	TGCGCCAGCACTGACAGGGGGCATGTTCACGAGCAGTACTTC	CASTDRGHVHEQYF
TRBV15	once	TRBJ2-3	-	TGTGCCACCAGCAGAGTAAACACAGATACGCAGTATTTT	CATSRVNTDTQYF
TRBV27	-	TRBJ1-1	-	TGTGCCAGCAGTTTCATTGGATCCCTTGAAGCTTTCTTT	CASSFIGSLEAFF
TRBV6-5	-	TRBJ2-1	TRBD1	TGTGCCAGCAGTTACTCGACAGGGTCCGATGAGCAGTTCTTC	CASSYSTGSDEQFF
TRBV29-1	-	TRBJ1-1	-	TGCAGCGTTGAAGATGGTACCACGATGGAAGCTTTCTTT	CSVEDGTTMEAFF
TRBV11-2	-	TRBJ2-7	-	TGTGCCAGCAGCCACCTCTCCTACGAGCAGTACTTC	CASSHLSYEQYF
TRBV5-1	-	TRBJ1-3	-	TGCGCCAGCAGCCCAGGGGCTGGTGATGGAAACACCATATATTTT	CASSPGAGDGNTIYF
TRBV6-4	-	TRBJ2-3	TRBD2	TGTGCCCATGGAAGGGGGACTAGAAGCACAGATACGCAGTATTTT	CAHGRGTRSTDTQYF
TRBV1	-	TRBJ2-7	-	TGCACCAGCAGCCAAGCACTTGGACTAGCGGGAGGTCGGTACGAGCAGTACTTC	CTSSQALGLAGGRYEQYF
TRBV7-9	-	TRBJ2-7	TRBD1	TGTGCCAGCAGCCCCCGGGACAGGGGGCTCTACGAGCAGTACTTC	CASSPRDRGLYEQYF
TRBV28	-	TRBJ1-1	-	TGTGCCAGCAGCCTAGGGGGGGGGAACACTGAAGCTTTCTTT	CASSLGGGNTEAFF
TRBV9	-	TRBJ2-1	TRBD1	TGTGCCAGCAGCGGGACCGGGACAGGTATCGATGAGCAGTTCTTC	CASSGTGTGIDEQFF
TRBV7-8	few	TRBJ2-7	TRBD2	TGTGCCAGCAGCTTCCCAGCGGGAGCCGAGCAGTACTTC	CASSFPAGAEQYF
TRBV14	-	TRBJ2-3	TRBD2	TGTGCCAGCAGCCCCTCGGGACTAGTAATCACAGATACGCAGTATTTT	CASSPSGLVITDTQYF